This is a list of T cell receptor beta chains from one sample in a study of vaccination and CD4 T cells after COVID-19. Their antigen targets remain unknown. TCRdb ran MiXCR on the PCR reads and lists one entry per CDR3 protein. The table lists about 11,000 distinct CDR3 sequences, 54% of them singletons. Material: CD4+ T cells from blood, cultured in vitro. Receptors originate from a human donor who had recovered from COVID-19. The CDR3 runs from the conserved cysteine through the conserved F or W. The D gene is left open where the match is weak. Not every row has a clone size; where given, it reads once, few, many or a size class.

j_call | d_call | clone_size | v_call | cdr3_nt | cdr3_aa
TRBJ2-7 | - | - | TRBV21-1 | TGTGCCAGCAGCAAATTTTCCAGGGGGCGCGACAACGAGCAGTACTTC | CASSKFSRGRDNEQYF
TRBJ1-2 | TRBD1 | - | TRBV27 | TGTGCCAGCACCCGGACAGGGGGAGACTCTAACTATGGCTACACCTTC | CASTRTGGDSNYGYTF
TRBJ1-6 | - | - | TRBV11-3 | TGTGCCAGCAGCAGCCGGGCAGGTTCACCCCTCCACTTT | CASSSRAGSPLHF
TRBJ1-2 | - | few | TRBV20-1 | TGCAGTGCTATCAGGGGAGACTATGGCTACACCTTC | CSAIRGDYGYTF
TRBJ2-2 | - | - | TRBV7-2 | TGTGCCAGCAGCTTAGGGCACTCCTCCGGGGAGCTGTTTTTT | CASSLGHSSGELFF
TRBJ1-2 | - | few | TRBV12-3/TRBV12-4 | TGTGCCAGCAGCCCAGGCCGTAGCTATGGCTACACCTTC | CASSPGRSYGYTF
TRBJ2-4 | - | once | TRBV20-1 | TGCAGTGCTAGACTAGTTGGTGCTACGGACATTCAGTACTTC | CSARLVGATDIQYF
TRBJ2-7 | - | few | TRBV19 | TGTGCCAGTCAAGACCCCGCAGGAGGCTACGAGCAGTACTTC | CASQDPAGGYEQYF
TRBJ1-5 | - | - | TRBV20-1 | TGCAGTGCTATCGGGACTAATAGACAGGTCAATCAGCCCCAGCATTTT | CSAIGTNRQVNQPQHF
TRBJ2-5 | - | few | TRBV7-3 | TGTGCCAGCAGCTCCGGGCCTAGGGGCCAAGAGACCCAGTACTTC | CASSSGPRGQETQYF
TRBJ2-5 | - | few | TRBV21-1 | TGTGCCAGCAACCCCGGGACAACGACATCGTCCCAGTACTTC | CASNPGTTTSSQYF
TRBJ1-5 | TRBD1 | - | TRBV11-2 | TGTGCCAGCAGCTTGGGACAGTTCAATCAGCCCCAGCATTTT | CASSLGQFNQPQHF
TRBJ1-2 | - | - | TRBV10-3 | TGTGCCATCAGCGGACAGATATTACCCTATGGCTACACCTTC | CAISGQILPYGYTF
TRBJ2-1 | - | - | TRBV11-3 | TGTGCCAGCAGCTTGGGTGCGGGTAATGAGCAGTTCTTC | CASSLGAGNEQFF
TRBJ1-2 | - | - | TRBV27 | TGTGCCAGCAGTACCCGGCAGGGAAAATATGGCTACACCTTC | CASSTRQGKYGYTF
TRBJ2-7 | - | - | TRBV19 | TGTGCCAGGGCACCGGAACTACCGGCCGAGCAGTACTTC | CARAPELPAEQYF
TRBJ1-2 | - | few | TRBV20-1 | TGCAGTGCTAATAACGACAGGATGTACGGCTACACCTTC | CSANNDRMYGYTF
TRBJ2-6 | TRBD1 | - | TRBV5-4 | TGTGCCAGCAGCTCCTCCCCCTGGACAGGGCAAACTGGGGCCAACGTCCTGACTTTC | CASSSSPWTGQTGANVLTF
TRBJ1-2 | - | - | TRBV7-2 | TGTGCCAGCAGCGGAGACTCACGCGGCAGCGGCTACACCTTC | CASSGDSRGSGYTF
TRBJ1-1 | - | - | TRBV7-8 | TGTGCCAGCAGCTTAGGACAGCCAGGAGTGAACACTGAAGCTTTCTTT | CASSLGQPGVNTEAFF
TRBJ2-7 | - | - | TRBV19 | TGTGCCAGTAGTCGTACGCCTAAGTCCTACGAGCAGTACTTC | CASSRTPKSYEQYF
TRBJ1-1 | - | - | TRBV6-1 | TGTGCCATCAGTGGGCGGGGTTCGTCCTGGAACACTGAAGCTTTCTTT | CAISGRGSSWNTEAFF
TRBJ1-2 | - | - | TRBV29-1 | TGCAGCGTTGAAGAGGGAAAACAGGGTCTTAGGATTGGCTACACCTTC | CSVEEGKQGLRIGYTF
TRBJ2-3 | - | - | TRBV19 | TGTGCCAGTAGCTGGGCAGGGGACACAGATACGCAGTATTTT | CASSWAGDTDTQYF
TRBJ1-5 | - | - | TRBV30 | TGTGCCTGGAGTGTATCGGGGGGGTCGAGCAATCAGCCCCAGCATTTT | CAWSVSGGSSNQPQHF
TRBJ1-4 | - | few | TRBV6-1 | TGTGCCACCTTATTGACGTATGGAAAACTGTTTTTT | CATLLTYGKLFF
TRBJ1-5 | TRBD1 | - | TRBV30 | TGTGCCTGGAGCCGCCCTGACAGGGATAACCAGCCCCAGCATTTT | CAWSRPDRDNQPQHF
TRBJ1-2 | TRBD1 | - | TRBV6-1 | TGTGCCAGCAGTCGGGACAGGGTACAGGGCTACACCTTC | CASSRDRVQGYTF
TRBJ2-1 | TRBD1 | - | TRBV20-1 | TGCAGTGCTAGAGACACAGGGGTTGAGCAGTTCTTC | CSARDTGVEQFF
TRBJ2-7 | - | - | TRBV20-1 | TGCAGTGCTAGACCTCTAGCGCGGGCGAGTACCTACGAGCAGTACTTC | CSARPLARASTYEQYF
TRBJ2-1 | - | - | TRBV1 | TGCACCAGCAGCTTATCACGGGACTTAGGAGCTATTGAGCAGTTCTTC | CTSSLSRDLGAIEQFF
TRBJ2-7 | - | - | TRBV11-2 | TGTGTCAGCAGCCCCCAAGGGTTCGCGTTCTACGAGCAGTACTTC | CVSSPQGFAFYEQYF
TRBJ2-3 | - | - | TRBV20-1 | TGCAGTGCACATGCGGGGGCTTACACAGATACGCAGTATTTT | CSAHAGAYTDTQYF
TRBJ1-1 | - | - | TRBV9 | TGTGCCAGCAGCGTAGACAGGGTGGCTGAAGCTTTCTTT | CASSVDRVAEAFF
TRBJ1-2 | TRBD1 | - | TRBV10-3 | TGTGCCATCAGTGATGAGGGGGCCTACGTCTATGGCTACACCTTC | CAISDEGAYVYGYTF
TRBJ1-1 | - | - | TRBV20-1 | TGCAGTGCTAGGTCCCCCATGAACACTGAAGCTTTCTTT | CSARSPMNTEAFF
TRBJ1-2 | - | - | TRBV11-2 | TGTGCCAGCAGCTACGGACGGGCGAACTATGGCTACACCTTC | CASSYGRANYGYTF
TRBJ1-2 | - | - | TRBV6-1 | TGTGCCAGCAGAGACTCCAAAACCTCTGGCTACACCTTC | CASRDSKTSGYTF
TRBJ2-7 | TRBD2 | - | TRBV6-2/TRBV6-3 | TGTGCCAGCAGTTACCCCCCGGACCCTCGATTACTAAGGCTAGCGGGGCGGAAGTACTTC | CASSYPPDPRLLRLAGRKYF
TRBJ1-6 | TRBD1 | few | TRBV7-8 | TGTGCCAGCAGCTCTCGACAGGGGGTTTCCTATAATTCACCCCTCCACTTT | CASSSRQGVSYNSPLHF
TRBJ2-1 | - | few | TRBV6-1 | TGTGCCAGCAGTGAACTAGCCGGCTACAATGAGCAGTTCTTC | CASSELAGYNEQFF
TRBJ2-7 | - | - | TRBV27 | TGTGCCAGCAAAATTACTACAGGAGTCTACGAGCAGTACTTC | CASKITTGVYEQYF
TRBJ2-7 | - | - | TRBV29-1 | TGCAGCGTTGTAGACAACTACGAGCAGTACTTC | CSVVDNYEQYF
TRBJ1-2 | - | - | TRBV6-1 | TGTGCCAGCAGGTCCGACCAGAGCGGCTACACCTTC | CASRSDQSGYTF
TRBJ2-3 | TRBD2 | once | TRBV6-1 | TGTGCCAGCAGTGGGGCGGGGGGCACCTTCGTCAGCACAGATACGCAGTATTTT | CASSGAGGTFVSTDTQYF
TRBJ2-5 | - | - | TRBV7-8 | TGTGCCAGCATATCATCGGGTGAGACCCAGTACTTC | CASISSGETQYF
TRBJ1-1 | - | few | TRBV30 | TGTGCCTGGAGCGCCTTTCTTGTACTGAACACTGAAGCTTTCTTT | CAWSAFLVLNTEAFF
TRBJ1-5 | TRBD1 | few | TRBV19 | TGTGCCAGTAGTACAACCCCCGGTCGCAGGGGGCACAATCAGCCCCAGCATTTT | CASSTTPGRRGHNQPQHF
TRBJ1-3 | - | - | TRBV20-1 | TGCAGTGCTATGGACGCGCTCTCTGGAAACACCATATATTTT | CSAMDALSGNTIYF
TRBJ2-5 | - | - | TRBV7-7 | TGTGCTAGCAGCTTAGCGTTGAACAGGGCTGAGACCCAGTACTTC | CASSLALNRAETQYF